This T cell receptor (beta chain) emerged from a study of shared clonotypes between healthy human individuals. Whole-study findings and limits: Rarefaction indicated that sorted-subset sequencing remained incomplete although depth was large.

Profiling relied on immunoSEQ multiplex PCR, and the TCRdb table lists in-frame clones only, not all of them. The sample consists of about 660,000 clones, approximately 79% of them appearing once. Germline lookup yields CDR1 MDHEN and CDR2 SYDVKM. The V and J ends lost 5 bases and 4 bases, in that order; junction bases with no gene match: 8. There are 15 residues in the CDR3. About this clone: Antigen specificity is unknown.

The sample taken for sequencing was memory CD4+ T cells sorted from blood. Described subset: CD45RA-negative fraction. This sequence originates from a woman aged 25 to 39 in good health. The rearrangement joins TRBV28 to TRBJ2-7; 10 bases are a match to TRBD2. The CDR3 region is CASSKPSGSEYEQYF. The DNA of the CDR3 is TGTGCCAGCAGTAAGCCTAGCGGGAGTGAGTACGAGCAGTACTTC.